The 29 T cell receptor beta chains below were found in one sample sequenced in a study of T cells in localized non-small cell lung cancer. The protocol was immunoSEQ multiplex PCR, while the TCRdb copy is restricted to in-frame clones and leaves out a portion. Of thousands of clones in the sample, around three fifths are singletons; the top ten hold around 8.3%. Sequences were derived from lymph node tissue, sampled before any cancer treatment. These receptors were obtained from a male donor older than 55 with stage I squamous cell lung carcinoma.

The chain couples TRBV19 to TRBJ2-1, with TRBD2 matching over 12 bases. This CDR3 contains 19 residues. V was clipped by 5 bases and J by 0 bases; unmatched bases: 11. CDR1 and CDR2 (germline): LNHDA, SQIVND (reference sequence). CDR3 sequence reads: CASSFGLAGPLSSYNEQFF. In DNA form, the CDR3 reads TGTGCCAGTAGTTTTGGACTAGCGGGACCCTTGAGCTCCTACAATGAGCAGTTCTTC. The full variable domain, its missing parts supplied by reference TRBV19 and TRBJ2-1, is DGGITQSPKYLFRKEGQNVTLSCEQNLNHDAMYWYRQDPGQGLRLIYYSQIVNDFQKGDIAEGYSVSREKKESFPLTVTSAQKNPTAFYLCASSFGLAGPLSSYNEQFFGPGTRLTVL.

This sequence joins TRBV11-3 and TRBJ2-1; D perhaps matches TRBD2 (5 bases). V dropped 4 bases and J dropped 4 bases, with 14 bases sitting between them. The CDR3 loop spans 15 amino acids. Germline lookup yields CDR1 SGHNT and CDR2 YENEEA. In DNA, the CDR3 is TGTGCCAGCAGCTCGGGCCCGGACTTTTACAATGAGCAGTTCTTC. Amino acid sequence: CASSSGPDFYNEQFF.

V and J are TRBV30 and TRBJ2-3; a possible D gene is TRBD2 (6 bases). This CDR3 has 14 amino acids. V was cut by 2 bases and J by 3 bases, with 12 bases left in between. Per germline, CDR1 GTSNPN and CDR2 SVGIG (reference sequence). CDR3 nucleotides: TGTGCCTGGAGTTGGGAGGAATGGACAGATACGCAGTATTTT. It codes for CAWSWEEWTDTQYF.

This clone was found a few times. This rearrangement joins TRBV28 to TRBJ1-2; no definite D call. V lost 1 base to trimming and J lost 7 bases, with 7 bases between them. Germline V CDR1 and CDR2: MDHEN, SYDVKM. The CDR3 totals 12 residues. CDR3 sequence: CASSLYAFGYTF. DNA for the CDR3: TGTGCCAGCAGTTTATATGCCTTTGGCTACACCTTC.

A single count supports this clone. V usage is TRBV18 and J usage is TRBJ1-1; 10 positions agree with TRBD1. The germline V gene encodes CDR1 KGHSH and CDR2 LQKENI. This CDR3 contains 15 residues. J gave up 3 bases and V 3 bases, and 4 bases lay outside the gene matches. The CDR3 reads CASSPPTGGYTEAFF. The CDR3 nucleotides read TGTGCCAGCTCACCTCCGACAGGGGGCTACACTGAAGCTTTCTTT.

The chain links TRBV14 to TRBJ2-7, with a tentative D call TRBD1 (5 bases). The CDR3 length is 13 residues. V dropped 9 bases and J dropped 1 base, with 13 bases sitting between them. Germline V CDR1 and CDR2: SGHDN, FVKESK. The CDR3 DNA reads as TGTGCCAGTTCTTGGACACGATCCTACGAGCAGTACTTC. Translated: CASSWTRSYEQYF.

The chain couples TRBV18 to TRBJ2-5, with TRBD2 matching 13 bases. V shed 4 bases and J 5 bases; nucleotides not matched to a gene: 7. Germline CDR1 KGHSH, CDR2 LQKENI. CDR3 length: 16 residues. This CDR3 is CASSRSGTSGMETQYF. In nucleotides, the CDR3 is TGTGCCAGCTCACGATCCGGGACTAGCGGGATGGAGACCCAGTACTTC. Full variable domain (missing parts from reference TRBV18 and TRBJ2-5): NAGVMQNPRHLVRRRGQEARLRCSPMKGHSHVYWYRQLPEEGLKFMVYLQKENIIDESGMPKERFSAEFPKEGPSILRIQQVVRGDSAAYFCASSRSGTSGMETQYFGPGTRLLVL.

In DNA, the CDR3 is TGTGCCAGCAGTTTGGGTATCATGAACACTGAAGCTTTCTTT. Translation: CASSLGIMNTEAFF. The chain is built from TRBV28 and TRBJ1-1; no definite D call. V lost 3 bases, J lost 0 bases, and 8 bases lay in between. CDR1 and CDR2 (germline): MDHEN, SYDVKM. The CDR3 length is 14 residues. Using reference TRBV28 and TRBJ1-1 for the parts outside the CDR3, the full variable domain is DVKVTQSSRYLVKRTGEKVFLECVQDMDHENMFWYRQDPGLGLRLIYFSYDVKMKEKGDIPEGYSVSREKKERFSLILESASTNQTSMYLCASSLGIMNTEAFFGQGTRLTVV.

V gene TRBV19 combines with J gene TRBJ2-1, with D tentatively TRBD1 or TRBD2 (7 bases each). The length of the CDR3 is 14 residues. V shed 6 bases and J shed 7 bases, with 16 bases lying between them. The V gene's germline CDR1 is LNHDA and CDR2 SQIVND (reference sequence). The CDR3 DNA reads as TGTGCCAGTAGCCCCCGACAGGGAGGGAATGAGCAGTTCTTC. Amino acid sequence: CASSPRQGGNEQFF.

The DNA of the CDR3 is TGTGCCAGCTGGGTGGGCCAGGGTGAAGCTTTCTTT. Translation gives CASWVGQGEAFF. The chain combines TRBV18 with TRBJ1-1; TRBD1 is a possible D gene (5 bases). Germline CDR1 KGHSH, CDR2 LQKENI. The CDR3 is made up of 12 amino acids. V lost 7 bases and J lost 7, with 13 bases in between.

This chain connects TRBV7-2 to TRBJ1-5, with no clear D. Germline V gene lookup returns CDR1 SGHTA and CDR2 FQGNSA. V shed 3 bases and J shed 5 bases, with 14 bases lying between them. The CDR3 sequence is 15 residues long. Written as DNA, the CDR3 is TGTGCCAGCAGCTTGTGGCTTCGACATGATCAGCCCCAGCATTTT. It is translated as CASSLWLRHDQPQHF.

The rearrangement links TRBV11-3 to TRBJ2-1; D is ambiguous. The CDR3 contains 15 residues. The ends were cut back, 0 bases at V and 4 bases at J, with 10 bases in the middle. The germline V gene has CDR1 SGHNT and CDR2 YENEEA. The CDR3 region has the DNA TGTGCCAGCAGCTTAGATTTGGGGATATACAATGAGCAGTTCTTC. Translating it yields CASSLDLGIYNEQFF.

By sample share, this clone is medium-sized. The chain uses TRBV11-3 and TRBJ2-3; D is possibly TRBD1 (5 bases). This CDR3 is 16 amino acids long. V was shortened by 3 bases and J by 3 bases, with 16 bases between the two germline ends. Germline CDR1 and CDR2: SGHNT and YENEEA. CDR3 coding DNA: TGTGCCAGCAGCTTGTTTGTCAGGGCTATTACAGATACGCAGTATTTT. Its translation is CASSLFVRAITDTQYF.

The sample holds one count of this clone. The chain recombines TRBV12-5 with TRBJ1-5, with D possibly TRBD1 on 5 matching bases. Germline-derived CDR1 and CDR2 are LGHNT and FRNRAP. Trimming took 1 base from V and 5 from J, leaving 24 bases between them. This CDR3 is built from 19 residues. This chain's CDR3 is CASGLDSTVHRRVDQPQHF. As DNA, the CDR3 is TGTGCTAGTGGTTTGGACTCTACGGTCCACCGCAGGGTGGATCAGCCCCAGCATTTT.

V and J are TRBV19 and TRBJ2-5; 7 bases are shared with TRBD1. The CDR3 spans 17 residues. V lost 2 bases to trimming and J lost 4 bases; unmatched junction nucleotides: 13. Germline V lookup: CDR1 LNHDA, CDR2 SQIVND (reference sequence). The CDR3 DNA reads as TGTGCCAGTAGTATAAGGGGGCTAAGGGGCCTGGTAGAGACCCAGTACTTC. Its translation: CASSIRGLRGLVETQYF.

By proportion, this clone is medium-sized (0.01 to 0.1%). The V call is TRBV6-8, the J call TRBJ2-1, with D uncertain. The CDR3 totals 16 residues. Trimming removed 8 bases at V and 0 bases at J, with 17 bases between. Germline CDR1 MNHGY, CDR2 SAAAGT. In DNA form, the CDR3 reads TGTGCCAGCGACGATATACACGCCAGCTCCTACAATGAGCAGTTCTTC. It codes for CASDDIHASSYNEQFF.

This chain uses TRBV9 with TRBJ2-2; the D gene is possibly TRBD1 (5 bases). Per germline, CDR1 SGDLS and CDR2 YYNGEE. Trimming stripped 4 bases from V and 0 bases from J, with 13 bases between. The CDR3 spans 16 residues. Here the CDR3 DNA reads TGTGCCAGCAGCCCACGGACACGGTCGAACACCGGGGAGCTGTTTTTT. Translation: CASSPRTRSNTGELFF.

A few counts support this clone. CDR3 amino acids: CASTTSGNTIYF. CDR3 DNA sequence: TGTGCCAGCACCACCTCTGGAAACACCATATATTTT. The rearrangement links TRBV28 to TRBJ1-3; D remains unclear. The CDR3 consists of 12 residues. Germline V CDR1 and CDR2: MDHEN, SYDVKM. V was clipped by 7 bases and J by 0 bases, with 4 bases between them. Complete variable domain (other parts from reference TRBV28 and TRBJ1-3): DVKVTQSSRYLVKRTGEKVFLECVQDMDHENMFWYRQDPGLGLRLIYFSYDVKMKEKGDIPEGYSVSREKKERFSLILESASTNQTSMYLCASTTSGNTIYFGEGSWLTVV.

The chain carries TRBV30 and TRBJ1-5; 8 bases are a match to TRBD1. Germline values: CDR1 GTSNPN, CDR2 SVGIG (reference sequence). This CDR3 has 14 residues. J lost 6 bases, V lost 2 bases, and 6 bases had no gene match. CDR3 loop: CAWSKTGDAQPQHF. The CDR3 DNA reads TGTGCCTGGAGTAAGACAGGGGACGCTCAGCCCCAGCATTTT.

As for this clone: Relative to the germline gene, one junction end is altered; a read error may explain this. The chain couples TRBV9 to TRBJ2-2; D is perhaps TRBD2 (5 bases). CDR1 and CDR2 from the germline V gene are SGDLS and YYNGEE. The length of the CDR3 is 14 residues. CDR3: CASRGDSNTRELFF. Written as DNA, the CDR3 is TGTGCCAGCAGGGGAGACTCTAACACCAGGGAGCTGTTTTTT.

The chain uses TRBV19 and TRBJ1-1; D not certain. Germline loops: CDR1 LNHDA, CDR2 SQIVND (reference sequence). V lost 3 bases to trimming and J lost 1 base, with 6 bases between them. The CDR3 runs to 13 residues. In nucleotides, the CDR3 is TGTGCCAGTAGTATTAAGAGGAACACTGAAGCTTTCTTT. Its translation: CASSIKRNTEAFF.

The rearrangement joins TRBV6-8 to TRBJ1-2, with TRBD1 as a possible D gene (5 bases). The germline V gene has CDR1 MNHGY and CDR2 SAAAGT. Trimming left V 0 bases short and J 6 bases short, with 14 bases between. This CDR3 has 15 amino acids. The CDR3 loop is CASSYSPAGRDGYTF. The CDR3 DNA is TGTGCCAGCAGTTACTCCCCAGCAGGGAGGGATGGCTACACCTTC.

CDR3 sequence reads: CASSQGAEGYTF. CDR3 DNA sequence: TGTGCCAGCAGCCAGGGGGCAGAGGGCTACACCTTC. V usage is TRBV25-1 and J usage is TRBJ1-2, with TRBD1 identical over 8 bases. After removal of 6 bases from V and 8 bases from J, the junction contained 5 bases not matched to a gene. Germline lookup yields CDR1 MGHDK and CDR2 SYGVNS. The CDR3 contains 12 residues.

As to this clone: The junction does not match germline at one end; this may be a read error. V and J are TRBV5-1 and TRBJ1-1, with TRBD1 as a possible D gene (5 bases). This CDR3 comprises 16 residues. CDR1 is SGHRS, CDR2 YFSETQ, per germline. CDR3 DNA sequence: TGCGCCAACAGCCATCTCGGGGCAGGGCGGTTCACTGAAGCTTTCTTT. This sequence encodes CANSHLGAGRFTEAFF.

This clone has a handful of counts. The chain carries TRBV2 and TRBJ2-1; TRBD2 matches at 7 bases. V was pared by 1 base and J by 9 bases, with 9 bases of the junction left unmatched. Per the germline V gene, CDR1 is SNHLY and CDR2 is FYNNEI. CDR3 length: 15 residues. The CDR3: CASSEVWKREAEQFF. The DNA of the CDR3 is TGTGCCAGCAGTGAAGTGTGGAAGCGGGAAGCTGAGCAGTTCTTC.

This clone was detected a few times. The rearrangement uses TRBV6-8 and TRBJ2-3; 9 nucleotides align to TRBD1. Germline V gene sequence: CDR1 MNHGY, CDR2 SAAAGT. The CDR3 spans 12 residues. V shed 10 bases and J 9 bases; nucleotides not matched to a gene: 8. CDR3 in amino acids: CAITAGTGTQYF. CDR3 in DNA: TGTGCCATCACGGCCGGGACAGGGACGCAGTATTTT.

J is TRBJ2-2 and V is TRBV6-8; tentatively, D is TRBD1 or TRBD2 (6 bases each). The V gene's germline CDR1 is MNHGY and CDR2 SAAAGT. This CDR3 is built from 16 residues. The ends were cut back, 5 bases at V and 1 base at J, with 14 bases in the middle. CDR3 loop: CASSPPRGENTGELFF. The CDR3 DNA is TGTGCCAGCAGTCCCCCTAGGGGGGAGAACACCGGGGAGCTGTTTTTT.

The chain links TRBV18 to TRBJ2-1; D ambiguous. Deletions cut 2 bases from V and 6 bases from J, with 5 bases between. CDR1 and CDR2 (germline): KGHSH, LQKENI. The CDR3 totals 12 residues. CDR3 DNA sequence: TGTGCCAGCTCACCAGACTCCAATGAGCAGTTCTTC. Residues: CASSPDSNEQFF.

The gene calls are TRBV2 and TRBJ2-1; D unresolved. Germline V gene sequence: CDR1 SNHLY, CDR2 FYNNEI. The CDR3 contains 13 residues. V dropped 6 bases and J dropped 2 bases, with 8 bases sitting between them. The CDR3 DNA follows: TGTGCCAGCAGCCCAGACACCTACAATGAGCAGTTCTTC. Its translation: CASSPDTYNEQFF.